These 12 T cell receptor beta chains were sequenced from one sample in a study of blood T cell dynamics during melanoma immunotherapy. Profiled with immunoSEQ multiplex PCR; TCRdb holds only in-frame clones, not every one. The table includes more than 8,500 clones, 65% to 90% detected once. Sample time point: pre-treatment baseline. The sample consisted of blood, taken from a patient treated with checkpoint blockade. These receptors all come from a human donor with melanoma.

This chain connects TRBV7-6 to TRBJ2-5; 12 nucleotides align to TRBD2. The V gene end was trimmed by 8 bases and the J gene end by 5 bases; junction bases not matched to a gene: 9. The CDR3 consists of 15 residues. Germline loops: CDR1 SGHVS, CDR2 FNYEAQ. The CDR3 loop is CASGGLAGGGETQYF. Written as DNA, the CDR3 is TGTGCCAGCGGTGGGCTAGCGGGAGGGGGGGAGACCCAGTACTTC.

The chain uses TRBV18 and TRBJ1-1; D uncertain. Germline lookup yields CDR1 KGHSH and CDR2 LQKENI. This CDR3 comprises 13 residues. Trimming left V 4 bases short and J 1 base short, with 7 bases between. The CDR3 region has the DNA TGTGCCAGCTCACAAATAGCGAACACTGAAGCTTTCTTT. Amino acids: CASSQIANTEAFF.

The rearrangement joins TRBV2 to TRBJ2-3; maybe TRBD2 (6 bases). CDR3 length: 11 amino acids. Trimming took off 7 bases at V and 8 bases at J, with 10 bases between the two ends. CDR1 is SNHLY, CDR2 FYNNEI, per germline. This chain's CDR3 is CASTGGLTQYF. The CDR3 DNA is TGTGCCAGCACCGGGGGACTTACGCAGTATTTT.

The CDR3 spells CASYTIGSGNTIYF. As DNA, the CDR3 is TGTGCCAGCTACACCATCGGATCGGGAAACACCATATATTTT. The V call is TRBV18, the J call TRBJ1-3; no reliable D call. There are 14 residues in the CDR3. Trimming stripped 7 bases from V and 4 bases from J, with 14 bases between. Germline CDR1 reads KGHSH; CDR2 reads LQKENI.

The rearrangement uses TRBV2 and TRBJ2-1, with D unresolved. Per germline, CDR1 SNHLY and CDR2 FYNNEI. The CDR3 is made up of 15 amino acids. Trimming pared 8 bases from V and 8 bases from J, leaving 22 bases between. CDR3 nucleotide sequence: TGTGCCAGCTTAGAACCTTTCGCACCCCATGATGAGCAGTTCTTC. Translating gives CASLEPFAPHDEQFF.

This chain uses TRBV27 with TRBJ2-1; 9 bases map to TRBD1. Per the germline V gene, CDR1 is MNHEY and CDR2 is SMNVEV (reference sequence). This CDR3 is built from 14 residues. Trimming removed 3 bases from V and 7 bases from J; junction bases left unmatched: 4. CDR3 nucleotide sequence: TGTGCCAGCAGTTTTACAGGGGGCTTGAATGAGCAGTTCTTC. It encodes CASSFTGGLNEQFF.

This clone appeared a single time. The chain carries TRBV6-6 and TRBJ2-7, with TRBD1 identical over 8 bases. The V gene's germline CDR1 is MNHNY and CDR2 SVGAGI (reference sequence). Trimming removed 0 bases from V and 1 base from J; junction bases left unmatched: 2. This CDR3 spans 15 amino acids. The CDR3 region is CASSYSTGASYEQYF. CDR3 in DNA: TGTGCCAGCAGTTACTCGACAGGGGCATCCTACGAGCAGTACTTC.

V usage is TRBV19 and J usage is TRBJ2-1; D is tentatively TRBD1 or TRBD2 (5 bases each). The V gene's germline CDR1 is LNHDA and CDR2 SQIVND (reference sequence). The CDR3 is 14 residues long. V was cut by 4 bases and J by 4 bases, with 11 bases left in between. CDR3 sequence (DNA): TGTGCCAGTAGTAGGGACGGGGATTACAATGAGCAGTTCTTC. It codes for CASSRDGDYNEQFF. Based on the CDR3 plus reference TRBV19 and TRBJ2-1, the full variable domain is DGGITQSPKYLFRKEGQNVTLSCEQNLNHDAMYWYRQDPGQGLRLIYYSQIVNDFQKGDIAEGYSVSREKKESFPLTVTSAQKNPTAFYLCASSRDGDYNEQFFGPGTRLTVL.

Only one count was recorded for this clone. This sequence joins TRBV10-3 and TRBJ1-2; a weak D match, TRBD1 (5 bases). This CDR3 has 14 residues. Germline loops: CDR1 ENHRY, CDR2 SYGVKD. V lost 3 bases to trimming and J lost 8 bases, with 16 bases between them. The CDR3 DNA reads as TGTGCCATCAGTGAAGAAAGACAGTTGGGGGGCTACACCTTC. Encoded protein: CAISEERQLGGYTF.

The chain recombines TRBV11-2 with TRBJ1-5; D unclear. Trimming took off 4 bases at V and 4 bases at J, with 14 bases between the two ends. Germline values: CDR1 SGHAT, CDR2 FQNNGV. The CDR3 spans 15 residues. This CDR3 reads CASSSGRGGNQPQHF. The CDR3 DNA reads TGTGCCAGCAGCTCAGGACGGGGTGGGAATCAGCCCCAGCATTTT.

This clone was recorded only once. CDR3 amino acids: CASSPSVRGRDTEAFF. In nucleotides, the CDR3 is TGTGCCAGCTCACCTTCAGTCCGGGGGCGAGACACTGAAGCTTTCTTT. The gene calls are TRBV18 and TRBJ1-1, with D perhaps TRBD1 (6 bases). Trimming took 3 bases from V and 3 from J, leaving 17 bases between them. The CDR3 contains 16 residues. CDR1 and CDR2 (germline): KGHSH, LQKENI.

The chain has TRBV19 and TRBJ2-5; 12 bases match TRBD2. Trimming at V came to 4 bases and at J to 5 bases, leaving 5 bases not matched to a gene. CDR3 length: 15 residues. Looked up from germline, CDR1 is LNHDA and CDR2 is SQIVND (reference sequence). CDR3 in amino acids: CASSKTSGGFETQYF. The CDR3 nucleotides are TGTGCCAGTAGTAAGACTAGCGGGGGTTTTGAGACCCAGTACTTC.